This TCR beta chain was captured by sequencing in a study of regulatory T cells in long-lasting Graves disease (dated by TCRdb to about 2021). About the full investigation: Patients with newly diagnosed Graves' disease had been on antithyroid drugs for under 3 months. This study used TCR sequencing and RNA sequencing of peripheral blood to compare persistent Graves' disease patients against newly diagnosed Graves' disease patients. The study took place in China and was registered as a clinical trial. A total of around 35 samples underwent TCR sequencing: about 13 from persistent and around 20 from newly diagnosed Graves' disease patients. General conclusions and limits of the study: Preferential use of TRBV28, TRBJ1-2 and TRBJ2-5 was observed in persistent disease, whereas TRBV20-1 and TRBJ2-1 were favored in newly diagnosed disease. Sequencing and analysis were limited to the TCR beta chain. Lower TCR Shannon entropy and fewer highly expanded clones were observed in persistent Graves' disease patients than in newly diagnosed patients, which suggested clonal expansion. As a limitation, the authors acknowledged that the small sample size may reduce accuracy. Patients with persistent disease shared more public clonotypes (under 3,000) than newly diagnosed patients did (around 980). The study examined only peripheral blood because the primary lesion, thyroid tissue, could not be accessed.

This clonotype was detected ten times or more. No cognate antigen has been identified for it. Base qualities were left out, and no much larger clone turns up one base away. The method was multiplex PCR. The instrument given in TCRdb is Illumina HiSeq 4000. To build TCR beta libraries, CDR3 regions were amplified by Arm-PCR using iRepertoire HTBI primers. Gel purification was performed on PCR products prior to sequencing. Concerning the study's data processing: Gene usage analysis of CDR3 amino acid clonotypes relied on the roughly 60 TRBV and 14 TRBJ segments identified across samples. COPE and FqMerger were used to merge filtered high-quality paired reads into contigs. BLAST was used to align contigs to the IMGT TRBV, TRBD and TRBJ reference genes, and CDR3 was defined following IMGT. Any clonotype with a frequency above 0.1% was classified as a highly expanded clone. Shannon entropy was used to measure repertoire diversity, and the Gini coefficient was used to measure V-J evenness. A clonotype found in more than one individual was treated as public. Starting from the raw public reads, TCRdb applied fastp trimming at Q25, assembled clones with MiXCR and retained in-frame beta chains. Here each entry gathers all rows of one CDR3 protein and keeps the most common genes and DNA. The V and J calls and clone size come from TCRdb's table, not from the authors' own analysis. The sample contains some 250,000 distinct CDR3 sequences, about 17% of them found a single time. Less than 15% of the sample comes from the top ten.

At the junction V is shortened by 4 bases and J by 4 bases, with 11 bases in between. Based on the germline V gene (reference sequence), the CDR1 and CDR2 sequences are LGHDT and YNNKEL. Inclusive of the bounding cysteine and phenylalanine, the CDR3 is 14 residues long. Only the CDR3 region is kept as DNA, spanning 42 bases read in frame from base 1. This sample's time point label indicates: newly diagnosed GD, antithyroid drugs for less than 3 months. RNA was extracted from PBMCs in TRIzol for both TCR sequencing and RNA sequencing. Graves' disease was diagnosed according to American Thyroid Association guidelines. Patients were recruited from an endocrinology department in Xi'an, China. From each patient, 7.5 to 9.5 milliliters of peripheral blood was collected into an EDTA anticoagulant tube. PBMCs were isolated by Ficoll Paque Plus density gradient separation without further T cell sorting. An Agilent 2100 Bioanalyzer and agarose gel were used to check RNA quality, while a NanoDrop 2000 measured RNA concentration.

These same data were also listed under a study on T cells in Graves' hyperthyroidism and ophthalmopathy. Drawing on the second study: Stable Graves' hyperthyroidism was defined as the absence of progression to ophthalmopathy over 18 months of follow-up. Hyperthyroidism patients were newly diagnosed, with disease duration under 2 months, and aged 18 to 65 years. Any patient with an uncontrolled infection, another autoimmune disease, pregnancy or lactation was excluded. Clinical symptoms, serum thyroxine and TRAb, thyroid ultrasound, and orbital computed tomography formed the basis for the diagnoses. A first-round RT-PCR of the TCR CDR3 used the HTBI primer set with the Qiagen OneStep RT-PCR kit. Most expanded thyroid clonotypes (frequency above 0.001) were also detected in blood, a finding suggesting that blood repertoires may reflect thyroid immune responses. In cross-validation, a model built on a 13 V-J signature told ophthalmopathy apart from stable hyperthyroidism with less than 90% sensitivity and about 81% specificity, and in testing the same model reached 80%/75%. In validation, the model predicted progression to ophthalmopathy with around 71% sensitivity and less than 75% specificity, a median of about 6 months before onset. TCR V-J signatures able to tell the groups apart were searched for in a discovery cohort of more than 90 patients, of whom 43 had Graves' ophthalmopathy and 57 had stable Graves' hyperthyroidism. Prospective prediction of ophthalmopathy was tested in an independent validation cohort of some 20 hyperthyroidism patients and 17 patients who later progressed to ophthalmopathy. The approximately 98 discovery patients were randomly divided into training and test sets at a 7:3 ratio. In six Graves' hyperthyroidism patients, the study also compared T-cell repertoires from thyroid tissue with T-cell repertoires from blood. Once sampling was done, hyperthyroidism patients were given methimazole at a starting dose of 30 mg daily, whereas ophthalmopathy patients were given high-dose intravenous methylprednisolone. A second multiplex PCR round built the libraries, followed by size selection and purification. Paired-end sequencing of the libraries was performed with 100 bp reads on an Illumina HiSeq2000. SOAPnuke was used to process the raw data, removing reads that contained adapters or uncalled bases, had a mean Phred below 15, or lacked an exact match to the constant primer or identifier. High-quality paired reads were merged with COPE v1.2.5, and unique nucleotide sequences were defined as clonotypes. MiTCR v1.1 was used to align clonotypes to the IMGT TRBV, TRBD and TRBJ reference segments. The analysis included only V-J combinations with a frequency above 0.0001, which together covered roughly 99% of the repertoires. The TCS score was defined as the ratio of F50 (clonal expansion) to E x V (chaos), calculated using BLOSUM62-based TCRdist between CDR3 peptides within each V-J. Welch's t-statistics and random forest reduced some 510 V-J features to roughly 13, which were used in a naive Bayes classifier (R e1071). No statistical method was used to set the sample size in advance, and investigators knew the group allocation. The paper describes TCR Vbeta CDR3 sequencing of roughly 130 peripheral blood samples, made up of 43 ophthalmopathy patients, 70 to 75 hyperthyroidism patients and 17 progressor patients.

The sample consisted of peripheral blood mononuclear cells (PBMCs), taken at new diagnosis, from a patient treated with antithyroid drugs. This receptor chain uses TRBV3-1 and TRBJ1-3, and the D gene may be TRBD1, 6 bases matching. The sequence derives from a woman aged 25-40 years with Graves disease. Donor details come from another sample of the same person, matched by shared clones. The DNA sequence is as follows: TGTGCCAGCAGCCGAGACAGGAGGGGAAACACCATATATTTT. Its translation is CASSRDRRGNTIYF.